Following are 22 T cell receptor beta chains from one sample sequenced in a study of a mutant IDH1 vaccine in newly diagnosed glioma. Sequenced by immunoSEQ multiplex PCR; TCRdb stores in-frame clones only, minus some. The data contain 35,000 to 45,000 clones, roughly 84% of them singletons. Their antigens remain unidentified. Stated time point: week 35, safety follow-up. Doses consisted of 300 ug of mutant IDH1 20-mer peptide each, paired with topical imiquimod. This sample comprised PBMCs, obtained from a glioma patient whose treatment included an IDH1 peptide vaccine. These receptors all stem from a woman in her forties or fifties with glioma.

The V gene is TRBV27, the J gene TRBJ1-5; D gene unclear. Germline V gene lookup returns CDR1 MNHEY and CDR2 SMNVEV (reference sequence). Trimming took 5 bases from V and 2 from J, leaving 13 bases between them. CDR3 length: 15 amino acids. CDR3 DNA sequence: TGTGCCAGCAGTCCCTTGAGACTTGGCAATCAGCCCCAGCATTTT. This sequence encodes CASSPLRLGNQPQHF.

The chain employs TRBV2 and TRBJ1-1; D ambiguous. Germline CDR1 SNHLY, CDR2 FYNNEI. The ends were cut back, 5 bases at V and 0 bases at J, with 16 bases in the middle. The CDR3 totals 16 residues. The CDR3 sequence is CASSSTGSFMNTEAFF. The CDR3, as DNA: TGTGCCAGCAGTTCTACCGGCTCGTTCATGAACACTGAAGCTTTCTTT.

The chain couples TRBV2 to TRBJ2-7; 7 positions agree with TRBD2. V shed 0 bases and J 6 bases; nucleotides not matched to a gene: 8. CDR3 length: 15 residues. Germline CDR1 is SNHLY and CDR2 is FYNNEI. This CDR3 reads CASSEARWGEGEQYF. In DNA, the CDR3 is TGTGCCAGCAGTGAAGCACGGTGGGGGGAGGGCGAGCAGTACTTC. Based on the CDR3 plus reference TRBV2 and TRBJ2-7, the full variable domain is EPEVTQTPSHQVTQMGQEVILRCVPISNHLYFYWYRQILGQKVEFLVSFYNNEISEKSEIFDDQFSVERPDGSNFTLKIRSTKLEDSAMYFCASSEARWGEGEQYFGPGTRLTVT.

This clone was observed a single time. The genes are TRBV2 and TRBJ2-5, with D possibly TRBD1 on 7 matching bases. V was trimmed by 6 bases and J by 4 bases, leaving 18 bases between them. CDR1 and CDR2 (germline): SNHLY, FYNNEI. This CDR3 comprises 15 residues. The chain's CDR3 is CASRDPRRGRETQYF. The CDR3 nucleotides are TGTGCCAGCAGGGACCCCAGGAGGGGGCGAGAGACCCAGTACTTC.

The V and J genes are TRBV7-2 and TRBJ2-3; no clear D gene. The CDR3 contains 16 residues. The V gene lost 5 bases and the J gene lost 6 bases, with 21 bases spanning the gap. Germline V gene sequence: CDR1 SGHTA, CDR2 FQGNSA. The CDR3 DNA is TGTGCCAGCAGCCCCTTGCGGATGGTTGGTTTGGATACGCAGTATTTT. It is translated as CASSPLRMVGLDTQYF.

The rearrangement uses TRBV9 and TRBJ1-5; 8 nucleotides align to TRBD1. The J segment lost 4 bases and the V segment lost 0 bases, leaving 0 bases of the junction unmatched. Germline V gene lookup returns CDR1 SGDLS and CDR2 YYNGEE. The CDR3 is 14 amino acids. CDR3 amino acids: CASSVGTGNQPQHF. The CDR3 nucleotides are TGTGCCAGCAGCGTAGGGACAGGGAATCAGCCCCAGCATTTT.

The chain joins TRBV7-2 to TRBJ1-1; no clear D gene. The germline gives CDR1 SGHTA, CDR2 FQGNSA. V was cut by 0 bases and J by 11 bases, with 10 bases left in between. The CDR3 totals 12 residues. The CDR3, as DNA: TGTGCCAGCAGCTTAGCGTTCAAAAGGGCTTTCTTT. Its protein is CASSLAFKRAFF.

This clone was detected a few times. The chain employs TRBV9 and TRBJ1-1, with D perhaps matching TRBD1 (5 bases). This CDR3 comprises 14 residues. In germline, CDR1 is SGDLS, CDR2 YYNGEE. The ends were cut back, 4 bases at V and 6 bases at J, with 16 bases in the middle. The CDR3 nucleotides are TGTGCCAGCAGCCAAGGGACGATCAATCCTGAAGCTTTCTTT. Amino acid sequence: CASSQGTINPEAFF. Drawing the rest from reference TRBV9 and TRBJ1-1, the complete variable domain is DSGVTQTPKHLITATGQRVTLRCSPRSGDLSVYWYQQSLDQGLQFLIQYYNGEERAKGNILERFSAQQFPDLHSELNLSSLELGDSALYFCASSQGTINPEAFFGQGTRLTVV.

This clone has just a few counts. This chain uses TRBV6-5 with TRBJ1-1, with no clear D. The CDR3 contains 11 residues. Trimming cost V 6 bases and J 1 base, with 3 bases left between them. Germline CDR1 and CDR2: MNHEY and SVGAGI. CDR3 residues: CASRRNTEAFF. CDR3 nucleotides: TGTGCCAGCAGAAGGAACACTGAAGCTTTCTTT.

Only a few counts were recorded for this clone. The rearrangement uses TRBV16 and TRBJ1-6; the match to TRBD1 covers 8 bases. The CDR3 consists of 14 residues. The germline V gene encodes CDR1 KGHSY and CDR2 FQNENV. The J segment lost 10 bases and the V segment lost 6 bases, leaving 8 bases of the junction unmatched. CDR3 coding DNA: TGTGCCAGCAGAGGGGGGACAGGCGGGTCACCCCTCCACTTT. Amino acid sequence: CASRGGTGGSPLHF.

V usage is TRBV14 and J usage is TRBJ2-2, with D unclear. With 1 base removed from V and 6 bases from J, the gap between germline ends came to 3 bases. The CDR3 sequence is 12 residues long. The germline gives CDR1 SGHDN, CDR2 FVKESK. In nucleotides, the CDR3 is TGTGCCAGCAGCCAAGCGTCCGGGGAGCTGTTTTTT. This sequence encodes CASSQASGELFF.

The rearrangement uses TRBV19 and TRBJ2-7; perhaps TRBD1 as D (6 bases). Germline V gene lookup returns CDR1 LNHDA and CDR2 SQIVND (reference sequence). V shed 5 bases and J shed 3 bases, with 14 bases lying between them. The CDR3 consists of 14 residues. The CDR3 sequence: CASSAYQGNYEQYF. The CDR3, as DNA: TGTGCCAGTAGTGCATACCAGGGGAACTACGAGCAGTACTTC.

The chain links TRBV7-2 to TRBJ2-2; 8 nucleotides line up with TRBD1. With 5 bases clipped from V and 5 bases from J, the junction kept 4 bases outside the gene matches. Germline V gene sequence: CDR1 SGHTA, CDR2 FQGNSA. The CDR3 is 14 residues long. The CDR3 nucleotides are TGTGCCAGCAGCAATCGACAGGGGACCGGGGAGCTGTTTTTT. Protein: CASSNRQGTGELFF.

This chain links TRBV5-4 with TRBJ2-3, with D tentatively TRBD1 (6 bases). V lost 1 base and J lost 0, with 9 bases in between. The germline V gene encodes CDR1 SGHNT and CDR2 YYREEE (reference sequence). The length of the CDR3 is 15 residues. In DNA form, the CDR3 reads TGTGCCAGCAGCTTGACGACAGGAAGCACAGATACGCAGTATTTT. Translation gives CASSLTTGSTDTQYF. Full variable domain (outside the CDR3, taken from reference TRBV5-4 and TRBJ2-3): ETGVTQSPTHLIKTRGQQVTLRCSSQSGHNTVSWYQQALGQGPQFIFQYYREEENGRGNFPPRFSGLQFPNYSSELNVNALELDDSALYLCASSLTTGSTDTQYFGPGTRLTVL.

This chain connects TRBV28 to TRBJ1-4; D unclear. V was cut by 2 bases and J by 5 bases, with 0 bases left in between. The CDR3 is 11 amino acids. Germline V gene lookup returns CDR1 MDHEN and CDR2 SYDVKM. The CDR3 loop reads CASSLNEKLFF. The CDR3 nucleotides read TGTGCCAGCAGTTTAAATGAAAAACTGTTTTTT.

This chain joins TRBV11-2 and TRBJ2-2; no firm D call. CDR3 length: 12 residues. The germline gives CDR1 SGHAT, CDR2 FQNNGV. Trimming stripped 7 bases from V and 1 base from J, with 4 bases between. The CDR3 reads CASNQNTGELFF. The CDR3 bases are TGTGCCAGCAACCAGAACACCGGGGAGCTGTTTTTT.

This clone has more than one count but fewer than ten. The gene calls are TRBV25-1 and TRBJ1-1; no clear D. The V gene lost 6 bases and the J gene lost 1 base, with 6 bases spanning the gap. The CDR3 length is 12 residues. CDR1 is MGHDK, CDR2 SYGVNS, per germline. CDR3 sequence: CASRGTNTEAFF. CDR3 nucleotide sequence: TGTGCCAGCAGGGGAACGAACACTGAAGCTTTCTTT.

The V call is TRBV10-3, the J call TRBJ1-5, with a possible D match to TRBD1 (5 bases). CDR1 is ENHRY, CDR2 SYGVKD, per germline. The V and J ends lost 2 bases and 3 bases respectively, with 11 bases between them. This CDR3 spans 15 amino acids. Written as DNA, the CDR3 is TGTGCCATCAGTGAGGCGGGACCGAACAATCAGCCCCAGCATTTT. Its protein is CAISEAGPNNQPQHF.

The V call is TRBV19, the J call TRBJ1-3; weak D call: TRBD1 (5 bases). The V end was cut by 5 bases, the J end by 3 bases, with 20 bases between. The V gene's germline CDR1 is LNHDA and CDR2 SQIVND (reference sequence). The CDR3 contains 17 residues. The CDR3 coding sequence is TGTGCCAGTAGTCCCTCGGGGCAAGGGCGCAGTGGAAACACCATATATTTT. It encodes CASSPSGQGRSGNTIYF.

CDR3 in amino acids: CASSLDGRGRSPLHF. The CDR3 DNA reads as TGCGCCAGCAGCTTGGACGGCAGGGGAAGGTCACCCCTCCACTTT. The rearrangement uses TRBV5-1 and TRBJ1-6, with D maybe TRBD1 (6 bases). CDR1 and CDR2 from the germline V gene are SGHRS and YFSETQ. The CDR3 extends over 15 amino acids. Trimming cost V 0 bases and J 10 bases, with 14 bases left between them.

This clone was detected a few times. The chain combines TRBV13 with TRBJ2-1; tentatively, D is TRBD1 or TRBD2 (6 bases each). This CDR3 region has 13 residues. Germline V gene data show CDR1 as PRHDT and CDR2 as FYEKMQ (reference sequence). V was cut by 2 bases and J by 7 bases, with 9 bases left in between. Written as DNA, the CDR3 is TGTGCCAGCAGCTTACGAGGGGGGAATGAGCAGTTCTTC. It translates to CASSLRGGNEQFF.

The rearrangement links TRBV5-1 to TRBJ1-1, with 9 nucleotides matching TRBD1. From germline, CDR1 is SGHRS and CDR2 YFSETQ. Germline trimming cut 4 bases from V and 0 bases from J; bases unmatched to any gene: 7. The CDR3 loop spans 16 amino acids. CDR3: CASSISGQGMNTEAFF. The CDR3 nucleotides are TGCGCCAGCAGCATCTCGGGACAGGGAATGAACACTGAAGCTTTCTTT.